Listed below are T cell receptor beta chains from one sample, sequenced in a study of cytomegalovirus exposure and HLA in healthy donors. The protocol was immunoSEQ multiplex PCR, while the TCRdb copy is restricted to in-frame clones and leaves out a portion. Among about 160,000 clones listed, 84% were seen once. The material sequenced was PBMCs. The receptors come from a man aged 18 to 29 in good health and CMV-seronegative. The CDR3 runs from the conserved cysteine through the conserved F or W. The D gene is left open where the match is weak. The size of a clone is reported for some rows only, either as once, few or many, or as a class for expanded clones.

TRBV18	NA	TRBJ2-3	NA	TGTGCCAGCTCACCGGGGCAGGGTCAAGATACGCAGTATTTT	CASSPGQGQDTQYF
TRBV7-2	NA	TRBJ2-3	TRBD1	TGTGCCAGCAGCTTGGGACAGGCCGCGATAGCGCAGTATTTT	CASSLGQAAIAQYF
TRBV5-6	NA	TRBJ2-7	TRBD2	TGTGCCAGCAGCTTTCGACTAGCGGGAGGGCCTGGATACGAGCAGTACTTC	CASSFRLAGGPGYEQYF
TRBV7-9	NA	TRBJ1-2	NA	TGTTCCAGCAGCCCAGGACAAACCGGGAACTATGGCTACACCTTC	CSSSPGQTGNYGYTF
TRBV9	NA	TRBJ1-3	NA	TGTGCCAGCAGCCCAACGACTTTCTCTGGAAACACCATATATTTT	CASSPTTFSGNTIYF
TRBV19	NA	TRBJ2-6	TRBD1	TGTGCCTCGTCCGGGACAGGGTACACTCCCTCTGGGGCCAACGTCCTGACTTTC	CASSGTGYTPSGANVLTF
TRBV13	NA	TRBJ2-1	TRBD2	TGTGCCAGCAACGTCGCCAGGGCGGGGGGGTCGGATGAGCAGTTCTTC	CASNVARAGGSDEQFF
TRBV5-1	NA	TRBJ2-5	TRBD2	TGCGCCAGCAGCTTTATGACTAGCGGGAGAGGGGAGACCCAGTACTTC	CASSFMTSGRGETQYF
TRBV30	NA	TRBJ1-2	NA	TGTGCCTGGAGTGTACTTGTCAGGGAGGCTGGCTACACCTTC	CAWSVLVREAGYTF
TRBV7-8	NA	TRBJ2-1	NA	TGTGCCAGCAGCTTAGTGGGCCCAGCCTTCTCCTACAATGAGCAGTTCTTC	CASSLVGPAFSYNEQFF
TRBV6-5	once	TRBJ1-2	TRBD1	TGTGCCAGCAGTCCTACGGGACAGATTAACTATGGCTACACCTTC	CASSPTGQINYGYTF
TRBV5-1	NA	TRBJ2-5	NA	TGCGCCAGCAGCTTGTATTCGGGTTCCGGGGAGACCCAGTACTTC	CASSLYSGSGETQYF
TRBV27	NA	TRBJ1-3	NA	TGTGCCAGCAGAAGAGCGGGTTCTGGAAACACCATATATTTT	CASRRAGSGNTIYF
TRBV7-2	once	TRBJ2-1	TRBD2	TGTGCCAGCAGCTTAGGGATACTAGCGGGAGAGGATGAGCAGTTCTTC	CASSLGILAGEDEQFF
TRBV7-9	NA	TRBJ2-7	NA	TGTGCCAGCACGCGGGACGGCTACGAGCAGTACTTC	CASTRDGYEQYF
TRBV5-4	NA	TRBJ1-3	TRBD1	TGTGCCAGCAGTTTGGGGGGGCGACAGGGACTCTCTGGAAACACCATATATTTT	CASSLGGRQGLSGNTIYF
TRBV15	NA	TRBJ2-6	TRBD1	TGTGCCACCAGCCAGGACAGGGTGTGGTCCGTCCTGACTTTC	CATSQDRVWSVLTF
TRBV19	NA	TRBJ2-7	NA	TGTGCCAGTAGTATGGCAGGAAGGGGGGGGTACGAGCAGTACTTC	CASSMAGRGGYEQYF
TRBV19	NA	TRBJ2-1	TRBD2	TGTGCCAGTAGTATTTTTGGGCCCGCCGGAACTAGCGGGGACTCCTACAATGAGCAGTTCTTC	CASSIFGPAGTSGDSYNEQFF
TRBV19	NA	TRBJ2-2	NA	TGTGCCAGTAGTCCCCCGGGTCGCGCCGGGGAGCTGTTTTTT	CASSPPGRAGELFF
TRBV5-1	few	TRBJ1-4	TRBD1	TGCGCCAGCAGCTTCGGGACAGCTAATGAAAAACTGTTTTTT	CASSFGTANEKLFF
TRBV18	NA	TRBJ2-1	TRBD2	TGTGCCAGCTCACCCCCCCTGGGACTAGCGGACTTAGGGGAGTTCTTC	CASSPPLGLADLGEFF
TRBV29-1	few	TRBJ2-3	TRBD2	TGCAGCGTGGAAATGACTAGCGGGAGCGGCACAGATACGCAGTATTTT	CSVEMTSGSGTDTQYF
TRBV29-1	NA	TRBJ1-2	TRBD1	TGCAGCGTGATCGACACAGGGGACTATGGCTACACCTTC	CSVIDTGDYGYTF
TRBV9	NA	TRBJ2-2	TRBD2	TGTGCCAGCGGGCCGCTAGCGGGAGTCGGCGGGGAGCTGTTTTTT	CASGPLAGVGGELFF
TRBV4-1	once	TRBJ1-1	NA	TGCGCCAGCAGCCAGACCCCACCCGGGACTCTGAACACTGAAGCTTTCTTT	CASSQTPPGTLNTEAFF
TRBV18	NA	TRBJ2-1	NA	TGTGCCAGCTCACCCGTCAGTGACTACAATGAGCAGTTCTTC	CASSPVSDYNEQFF
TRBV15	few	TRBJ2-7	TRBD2	TGTGCCACCAGCAGAGATCCGGGACTAGCTTACGAGCAGTACTTC	CATSRDPGLAYEQYF
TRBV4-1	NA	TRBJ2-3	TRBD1	TGCGCCAGCAGCCGAGTCGGTGTGGGACAGGGAACCCGCACAGATACGCAGTATTTT	CASSRVGVGQGTRTDTQYF
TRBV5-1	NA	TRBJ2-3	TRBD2	TGCGCCAGCAGCTCCGGGACTAGAACCGATACGCAGTATTTT	CASSSGTRTDTQYF
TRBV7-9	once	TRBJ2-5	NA	TGTGCCAGTGAGGGGGAAGGAGAGACCCAGTACTTC	CASEGEGETQYF
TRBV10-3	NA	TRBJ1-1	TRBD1	TGTGCCATCAACAAGGACAGGGGGGGGACTGAAGCTTTCTTT	CAINKDRGGTEAFF
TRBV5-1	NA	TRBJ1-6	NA	TGCGCCAGCAGCCTTCGGACAGCGTCAAATTCACCCCTCCACTTT	CASSLRTASNSPLHF
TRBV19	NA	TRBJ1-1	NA	TGTGCCAGTAGTATTCGGGGGGGCGCTGAAGCTTTCTTT	CASSIRGGAEAFF
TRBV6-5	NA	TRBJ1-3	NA	TGTGCCAGCAGTTACTCGCGTGTTCTCTCTGGAAACACCATATATTTT	CASSYSRVLSGNTIYF
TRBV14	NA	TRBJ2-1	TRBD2	TGTGCCAGCAGCCACCGAGCGGGAGGACTACAGGTTGAGCAGTTCTTC	CASSHRAGGLQVEQFF
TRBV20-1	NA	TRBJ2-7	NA	TGCAGTGCTATTCAATCCTACGAGCAGTACTTC	CSAIQSYEQYF
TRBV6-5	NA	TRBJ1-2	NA	TGTGCCAGCAGTTACACGAGACAGTCCCCTCGGGGCTACACCTTC	CASSYTRQSPRGYTF
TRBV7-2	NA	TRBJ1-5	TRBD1	TGTGCCGGCAGCTTAGACAGGGATCAGCCCCAGCATTTT	CAGSLDRDQPQHF
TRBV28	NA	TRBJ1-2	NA	TGTGCCAGCAGTTCCGCAGGGATTACTAACTATGGCTACACCTTC	CASSSAGITNYGYTF
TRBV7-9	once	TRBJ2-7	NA	TGTGCCAGCAGCACATTGTCCTACGAGCAGTACTTC	CASSTLSYEQYF
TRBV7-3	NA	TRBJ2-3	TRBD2	TGTGCCAGCAGCGATTACGGGGGGACAGATACGCAGTATTTT	CASSDYGGTDTQYF
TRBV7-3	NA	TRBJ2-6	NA	TGTGCCAGCAGCTCCCGGCCCCCGGGGTCTGGGGCCAACGTCCTGACTTTC	CASSSRPPGSGANVLTF
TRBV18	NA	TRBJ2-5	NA	TGTGCCAGCCTTCTACCGGGAAAACAAGAGACCCAGTACTTC	CASLLPGKQETQYF
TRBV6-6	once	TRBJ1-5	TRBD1	TGTGCCAGCAGTACCCGACAGGGTCAGGGTCAGCCCCAGCATTTT	CASSTRQGQGQPQHF
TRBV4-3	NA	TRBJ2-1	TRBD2	TGCGCCAGCAGCCAAGACGAGGCGGGAGGATCCTCCTACAATGAGCAGTTCTTC	CASSQDEAGGSSYNEQFF
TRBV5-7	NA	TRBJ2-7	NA	TGTGCCAGCAGCTTACAGGCAACCTACGAGCAGTACTTC	CASSLQATYEQYF
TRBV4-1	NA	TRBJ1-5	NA	TGCGCCAGCAGCCAAGGGGCAGGGGTAGATCCCCAGCATTTT	CASSQGAGVDPQHF
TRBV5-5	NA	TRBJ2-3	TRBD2	TGTGCCAGCAGCTTGGTAGCGGGAGCGGGCACAGATACGCAGTATTTT	CASSLVAGAGTDTQYF
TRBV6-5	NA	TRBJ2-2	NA	TGTGCCAGCAACAGGCTAGGCCACACCGGGGAGCTGTTTTTT	CASNRLGHTGELFF
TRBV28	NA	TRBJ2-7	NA	TGTGCCAGCAGTTTAGGGCTAGAGGGCGAGCAGTACTTC	CASSLGLEGEQYF